A single sample is the source of the 18 T cell receptor beta chains below, sequenced in a study of beta chain features in type 1 diabetes. For these TCRs, the target antigens are not known. Reverse transcribing all isolated RNA meant expressed TCRB transcripts were sequenced. TCRdb's table, derived via immunoSEQ multiplex PCR, lists solely in-frame clones and lacks some. The sample lists 250,000 to 350,000 clones; 15% were seen once. Study outcomes and limitations: In every one of the four CD4+ subsets, TCRB CDR3s were moderately but significantly shorter in Type 1 diabetes patients.

Sequenced material: naive CD4+ T cells from blood. Every receptor here comes from a man younger than 30 with type 1 diabetes.

The V call is TRBV11-2, the J call TRBJ2-4; 8 nucleotides line up with TRBD2. The trim removed 6 bases at V and 4 bases at J, leaving 5 bases unmatched. Germline V gene data show CDR1 as SGHAT and CDR2 as FQNNGV. The CDR3 totals 14 residues. As DNA, the CDR3 is TGTGCCAGCAGGTCCGGGAGGGAAAAAAACATTCAGTACTTC. Translation gives CASRSGREKNIQYF.

This rearrangement joins TRBV29-1 to TRBJ2-1, with 8 bases that match TRBD2. V was clipped by 6 bases and J by 0 bases; unmatched bases: 7. Germline CDR1 reads SQVTM; CDR2 reads ANQGSEA. The CDR3 has 15 amino acids. For the CDR3, the DNA is TGCAGCGTAGTAGCGGGGTTCAGCTCCTACAATGAGCAGTTCTTC. Protein sequence: CSVVAGFSSYNEQFF.

In this sample, this clone turned up a few times. The V gene is TRBV5-1, the J gene TRBJ2-2; 13 bases align to TRBD2. CDR1 is SGHRS, CDR2 YFSETQ, per germline. Unmatched junction bases numbered 6, after V lost 7 bases and J lost 6 bases. The CDR3 totals 15 residues. The CDR3 here is CASRLAGGSAGELFF. CDR3 nucleotides: TGCGCCAGCCGACTAGCGGGAGGTTCGGCCGGGGAGCTGTTTTTT.

V is TRBV19 and J is TRBJ2-7; 8 positions agree with TRBD2. J gave up 7 bases and V 2 bases, and 13 bases lay outside the gene matches. Germline values: CDR1 LNHDA, CDR2 SQIVND (reference sequence). CDR3 size: 16 residues. As DNA, the CDR3 is TGTGCCAGTAGTATACGGATCGGGGGGGCCCCTCGTGAGCAGTACTTC. Translated: CASSIRIGGAPREQYF.

This clone was seen a few times. V is TRBV5-4 and J is TRBJ2-7; 9 nucleotides line up with TRBD1. The CDR3 consists of 14 residues. Germline V gene lookup returns CDR1 SGHNT and CDR2 YYREEE (reference sequence). V gave up 0 bases and J gave up 5 bases; unmatched junction bases: 3. CDR3 sequence: CASSLGDREDEQYF. In nucleotides, the CDR3 is TGTGCCAGCAGCTTGGGGGACAGGGAGGACGAGCAGTACTTC. The whole variable domain, filled in from reference TRBV5-4 and TRBJ2-7, reads ETGVTQSPTHLIKTRGQQVTLRCSSQSGHNTVSWYQQALGQGPQFIFQYYREEENGRGNFPPRFSGLQFPNYSSELNVNALELDDSALYLCASSLGDREDEQYFGPGTRLTVT.

The genes are TRBV6-5 and TRBJ1-1; weak D call: TRBD1 (5 bases). V was cut by 3 bases and J by 1 base, with 12 bases left in between. The CDR3 has 15 amino acids. CDR1 MNHEY and CDR2 SVGAGI come from the germline V gene. This CDR3 reads CASSYNEGANTEAFF. The CDR3 DNA is TGTGCCAGCAGTTATAATGAAGGGGCGAACACTGAAGCTTTCTTT.

This chain joins TRBV21-1 and TRBJ2-5; the D call TRBD1 from the table was never checked on the DNA. TRBV21-1 corresponds to a pseudogene. There are 16 residues in the CDR3. CDR3: CASSRPGQGAQETQYF. CDR3 DNA: TGTGCCAGCAGCCGCCCGGGACAGGGGGCGCAGGAGACCCAGTACTTC.

The table lists this clone with a few counts. The chain employs TRBV18 and TRBJ1-6; no clear D gene. The germline CDR1 and CDR2 sequences are KGHSH and LQKENI. Trimming cost V 3 bases and J 9 bases, with 12 bases left between them. The CDR3 runs 14 residues. Here the CDR3 DNA reads TGTGCCAGCTCACCGCGGCCAAGATCTTCACCCCTCCACTTT. It codes for CASSPRPRSSPLHF. The variable domain in full, with the rest retrieved from reference TRBV18 and TRBJ1-6, is NAGVMQNPRHLVRRRGQEARLRCSPMKGHSHVYWYRQLPEEGLKFMVYLQKENIIDESGMPKERFSAEFPKEGPSILRIQQVVRGDSAAYFCASSPRPRSSPLHFGNGTRLTVT.

This clone was recorded a few times. The genes are TRBV5-1 and TRBJ2-1; a possible D gene is TRBD1 (6 bases). The V gene's germline CDR1 is SGHRS and CDR2 YFSETQ. The CDR3 covers 14 residues. The V and J ends lost 5 bases and 4 bases respectively, with 13 bases between them. CDR3 loop: CASSSGDAYNEQFF. The CDR3 nucleotides are TGCGCCAGCAGTTCAGGGGACGCATACAATGAGCAGTTCTTC.

In DNA, the CDR3 is TGTGCCTGGAGCAAGACGACAGGGGGCTGGGACACTGAAGCTTTCTTT. This sequence encodes CAWSKTTGGWDTEAFF. The chain carries TRBV30 and TRBJ1-1, with TRBD1 identical over 10 bases. V gave up 3 bases and J gave up 3 bases; unmatched junction bases: 10. The V gene's germline CDR1 is GTSNPN and CDR2 SVGIG (reference sequence). CDR3 length equals 16 residues.

The chain recombines TRBV19 with TRBJ1-2, with D unresolved. This CDR3 is 13 amino acids long. The germline V gene encodes CDR1 LNHDA and CDR2 SQIVND (reference sequence). The V end was cut by 7 bases, the J end by 4 bases, with 13 bases between. Here the CDR3 reads CASTEGFAYGYTF. CDR3 nucleotide sequence: TGTGCCAGTACTGAGGGATTCGCCTATGGCTACACCTTC.

The V and J genes are TRBV28 and TRBJ2-5; no definite D call. Trimming cost V 2 bases and J 5 bases, with 3 bases left between them. There are 11 residues in the CDR3. Germline V lookup: CDR1 MDHEN, CDR2 SYDVKM. CDR3 in DNA: TGTGCCAGCAGTTTAGAGGAGACCCAGTACTTC. Translation gives CASSLEETQYF.

This chain joins TRBV18 and TRBJ2-5, with D tentatively TRBD1 (6 bases). CDR3 length: 16 residues. Germline V lookup: CDR1 KGHSH, CDR2 LQKENI. V was clipped by 5 bases and J by 2 bases, with 18 bases between them. The CDR3 protein is CASSSQYRDPQETQYF. The CDR3 DNA follows: TGTGCCAGCTCATCCCAATACAGGGATCCACAAGAGACCCAGTACTTC.

J is TRBJ1-1 and V is TRBV30; 7 nucleotides agree with TRBD1. The V segment lost 0 bases and the J segment 0 bases; nucleotides outside the gene matches: 4. Germline CDR1 GTSNPN, CDR2 SVGIG (reference sequence). CDR3 length: 15 residues. The CDR3 here is CAWSVVDRVNTEAFF. The CDR3 bases are TGTGCCTGGAGTGTAGTAGACAGGGTGAACACTGAAGCTTTCTTT. The whole variable domain, filled in from reference TRBV30 and TRBJ1-1, reads SQTIHQWPATLVQPVGSPLSLECTVEGTSNPNLYWYRQAAGRGLQLLFYSVGIGQISSEVPQNLSASRPQDRQFILSSKKLLLSDSGFYLCAWSVVDRVNTEAFFGQGTRLTVV.

This clone has only a few counts. The V and J genes are TRBV27 and TRBJ2-3, with 7 bases matching TRBD2. V lost 7 bases, J lost 3 bases, and 4 bases stayed unmatched. This CDR3 is built from 13 residues. Germline V gene sequence: CDR1 MNHEY, CDR2 SMNVEV (reference sequence). The CDR3 sequence is CASNGGGTDTQYF. CDR3 bases: TGTGCCAGCAATGGGGGGGGTACAGATACGCAGTATTTT.

This sequence joins TRBV9 and TRBJ2-3, with D perhaps TRBD1 (5 bases). The germline CDR1 and CDR2 sequences are SGDLS and YYNGEE. This CDR3 is 12 amino acids long. Trimming pared 3 bases from V and 6 bases from J, leaving 8 bases between. The CDR3 spells CASSATVDTQYF. The CDR3, as DNA: TGTGCCAGCAGCGCGACAGTGGATACGCAGTATTTT.

This clone was counted only a few times. The gene calls are TRBV5-6 and TRBJ2-3, with 10 nucleotides matching TRBD2. This CDR3 has 16 amino acids. With 4 bases clipped from V and 6 bases from J, the junction kept 11 bases outside the gene matches. From germline, CDR1 is SGHDT and CDR2 YYEEEE. The DNA of the CDR3 is TGTGCCAGCAGCCTCAGGGGAAGCGGGAGGGCCGATACGCAGTATTTT. It codes for CASSLRGSGRADTQYF.

This clone occurred a few times. The chain combines TRBV29-1 with TRBJ1-2, with TRBD1 identical over 11 bases. V dropped 4 bases and J dropped 2; count of bases not matched to a gene: 6. Looked up from germline, CDR1 is SQVTM and CDR2 is ANQGSEA. This CDR3 contains 15 residues. The DNA for the CDR3 is TGCAGCGTTGCTTCTCGGGACAGGGGGAACTATGGCTACACCTTC. It codes for CSVASRDRGNYGYTF.